Listed here are 10 T cell receptor beta chains from one sample, sequenced in a study of blood T cell repertoires in COVID-19. The table came from immunoSEQ multiplex PCR; TCRdb's copy has only in-frame clones and leaves some out. This sample has 75,000 or so clones, with approximately 85% found just once. Sequenced: peripheral blood. These receptors all stem from a man aged 70 or older with acute or convalescent COVID-19.

The rearrangement joins TRBV3-1 (or the pseudogene TRBV3-2) to TRBJ2-1, with 9 nucleotides matching TRBD2. There are 12 residues in the CDR3. Looked up from germline, CDR1 is LGHDT and CDR2 is YNNKEL (reference sequence). The CDR3 is CAAGGVGGEQFF. The CDR3 DNA sequence: TGTGCGGCGGGGGGGGTAGGCGGTGAGCAGTTCTTC.

The chain employs TRBV28 and TRBJ2-7, with 8 bases lining up with TRBD1. After removal of 7 bases from V and 1 base from J, the junction contained 3 bases not matched to a gene. Germline CDR1 and CDR2: MDHEN and SYDVKM. The CDR3 is 13 residues long. In DNA, the CDR3 is TGTGCCAGCACGAGACAGGGGTCCTACGAGCAGTACTTC. Translated, it gives CASTRQGSYEQYF.

This chain uses TRBV27 with TRBJ1-5; D possibly corresponds to TRBD1 (6 bases). V lost 3 bases and J 6 bases, leaving 15 bases between the germline ends. Germline CDR1 MNHEY, CDR2 SMNVEV (reference sequence). The CDR3 loop spans 15 amino acids. CDR3 nucleotide sequence: TGTGCCAGCAGTTTGGAGGGAGGGGGAGGTCAGCCCCAGCATTTT. Its protein is CASSLEGGGGQPQHF.

The chain couples TRBV7-9 to TRBJ2-5; TRBD1 might be the D (6 bases). The CDR3 length is 15 residues. V dropped 1 base and J dropped 2 bases, with 11 bases sitting between them. Looked up from germline, CDR1 is SEHNR and CDR2 is FQNEAQ (reference sequence). This chain's CDR3 is CASSLGDRIQETQYF. In DNA, the CDR3 is TGTGCCAGCAGCTTAGGTGACAGGATACAAGAGACCCAGTACTTC. Variable domain in full (rest from reference TRBV7-9 and TRBJ2-5): DTGVSQNPRHKITKRGQNVTFRCDPISEHNRLYWYRQTLGQGPEFLTYFQNEAQLEKSRLLSDRFSAERPKGSFSTLEIQRTEQGDSAMYLCASSLGDRIQETQYFGPGTRLLVL.

The rearrangement joins TRBV6-4 to TRBJ2-1, with D possibly matching TRBD2 (6 bases). The length of the CDR3 is 15 residues. With 6 bases removed from V and 5 bases from J, the gap between germline ends came to 17 bases. Germline V gives CDR1 MRHNA, CDR2 SNTAGT. The CDR3 coding sequence is TGTGCCAGCAGCTTACTAGCCGACGGGGACAATGAGCAGTTCTTC. As protein: CASSLLADGDNEQFF.

The chain carries TRBV7-9 and TRBJ2-2; D possibly corresponds to TRBD1 (6 bases). Trimming took 5 bases from V and 3 from J, leaving 13 bases between them. Germline CDR1 and CDR2: SEHNR and FQNEAQ (reference sequence). The CDR3 has 15 residues. The CDR3 sequence: CASSPQGLDTGELFF. In nucleotides, the CDR3 is TGTGCCAGCAGCCCACAGGGTCTCGACACCGGGGAGCTGTTTTTT.

The chain couples TRBV19 to TRBJ1-4; 7 bases are shared with TRBD1. The germline V gene encodes CDR1 LNHDA and CDR2 SQIVND (reference sequence). V was clipped by 4 bases and J by 4 bases; unmatched bases: 9. The CDR3 covers 16 residues. The CDR3 DNA sequence: TGTGCCAGTAGTACAGTATCCGGGACAGTTAATGAAAAACTGTTTTTT. Translating it yields CASSTVSGTVNEKLFF. Combining the CDR3 with reference TRBV19 and TRBJ1-4 gives the whole variable domain DGGITQSPKYLFRKEGQNVTLSCEQNLNHDAMYWYRQDPGQGLRLIYYSQIVNDFQKGDIAEGYSVSREKKESFPLTVTSAQKNPTAFYLCASSTVSGTVNEKLFFGSGTQLSVL.

V gene TRBV18 combines with J gene TRBJ2-7; possible D gene TRBD1, 5 bases. Germline CDR1 and CDR2: KGHSH and LQKENI. The CDR3 totals 14 residues. With 3 bases removed from V and 0 bases from J, the gap between germline ends came to 9 bases. The CDR3 coding sequence is TGTGCCAGCTCACCGGCGGACACCTCCTACGAGCAGTACTTC. Amino acids: CASSPADTSYEQYF.

This sequence joins TRBV6-2 or TRBV6-3 and TRBJ2-1, with D perhaps TRBD2 (5 bases). Germline CDR1 is MNHEY and CDR2 is SVGEGT. The CDR3 consists of 13 residues. Trimming cost V 4 bases and J 5 bases, with 9 bases left between them. The DNA for the CDR3 is TGTGCCAGCAGTTCTACTAGGAACAATGAGCAGTTCTTC. Its translation: CASSSTRNNEQFF.

The chain is built from TRBV19 and TRBJ2-7; 9 nucleotides agree with TRBD1. Germline CDR1 reads LNHDA; CDR2 reads SQIVND (reference sequence). The junction had 6 bases not matched to a gene; V was cut back by 0 bases and J by 3 bases. This CDR3 contains 16 residues. The chain's CDR3 is CASSIDSGTGLYEQYF. For the CDR3, the DNA is TGTGCCAGTAGTATAGACTCCGGGACAGGGCTCTACGAGCAGTACTTC. Complete variable domain (other parts from reference TRBV19 and TRBJ2-7): DGGITQSPKYLFRKEGQNVTLSCEQNLNHDAMYWYRQDPGQGLRLIYYSQIVNDFQKGDIAEGYSVSREKKESFPLTVTSAQKNPTAFYLCASSIDSGTGLYEQYFGPGTRLTVT.